The 14 T cell receptor beta chains reported below all come from one sample, sequenced in a study of PD-1 blockade in mismatch repair-deficient tumors. Measured with immunoSEQ multiplex PCR; TCRdb has only the in-frame clones, and not every one. The data show some 120,000 clones, approximately 91% seen once. The specimen was peripheral blood, collected 72 weeks after starting pembrolizumab. These receptor sequences come from an adult with mismatch repair-deficient cancer.

This chain links TRBV7-9 with TRBJ2-1; D is unresolved. The CDR3 runs to 12 residues. Per germline, CDR1 SEHNR and CDR2 FQNEAQ (reference sequence). Trimming took off 3 bases at V and 7 bases at J, with 7 bases between the two ends. The CDR3 is CASSFRENEQFF. CDR3 DNA: TGTGCCAGCAGCTTTAGGGAAAATGAGCAGTTCTTC. Combining the CDR3 with reference TRBV7-9 and TRBJ2-1 gives the whole variable domain DTGVSQNPRHKITKRGQNVTFRCDPISEHNRLYWYRQTLGQGPEFLTYFQNEAQLEKSRLLSDRFSAERPKGSFSTLEIQRTEQGDSAMYLCASSFRENEQFFGPGTRLTVL.

CDR3 nucleotides: TGTGCCAGCAGTGACTCGGCTAGCGGGACCTACGAGCAGTACTTC. Its protein is CASSDSASGTYEQYF. The rearrangement uses TRBV6-4 and TRBJ2-7, with TRBD2 matching over 9 bases. The CDR3 sequence is 15 residues long. V gave up 0 bases and J gave up 2 bases; unmatched junction bases: 2. Germline V gene sequence: CDR1 MRHNA, CDR2 SNTAGT.

The rearrangement joins TRBV7-9 to TRBJ1-1; 9 bases line up with TRBD1. Germline V CDR1 and CDR2: SEHNR, FQNEAQ (reference sequence). Trimming removed 5 bases from V and 5 bases from J; junction bases left unmatched: 12. CDR3 length: 16 amino acids. CDR3 bases: TGTGCCAGCAGCCAGTTTGAGACAGGGGGACGAACTGAAGCTTTCTTT. This codes for CASSQFETGGRTEAFF.

This chain joins TRBV19 and TRBJ2-7; D call uncertain. CDR1 and CDR2 (germline): LNHDA, SQIVND (reference sequence). Between the trimmed V and J ends, which lost 4 bases and 6 bases, there was a span of 13 bases. This CDR3 has 13 amino acids. The CDR3 nucleotides read TGTGCCAGTAGTACAACCGACAACCGCGAGCAGTACTTC. Amino acid sequence: CASSTTDNREQYF.

This clone was recorded only once. The chain recombines TRBV30 with TRBJ2-7, with a tentative D call TRBD1 (5 bases). CDR3 length equals 14 residues. Germline-derived CDR1 and CDR2 are GTSNPN and SVGIG (reference sequence). V lost 3 bases and J lost 0, with 12 bases in between. The CDR3 nucleotides read TGTGCCTGGAGGATCGACAGAAGCTCCTACGAGCAGTACTTC. It yields the protein CAWRIDRSSYEQYF.

The chain employs TRBV9 and TRBJ2-1; tentative D call: TRBD1 (6 bases). The germline V and J ends were trimmed by 1 base and 6 bases, with 11 bases remaining between them. There are 14 residues in the CDR3. Germline V gene data show CDR1 as SGDLS and CDR2 as YYNGEE. CDR3 DNA: TGTGCCAGCAGCGTAAACAGGGCGGGCAATGAGCAGTTCTTC. Its protein is CASSVNRAGNEQFF.

The rearrangement joins TRBV11-1 to TRBJ2-3; 8 bases align to TRBD1. Germline assignment: CDR1 SGHAT and CDR2 FQDESV (reference sequence). V trimming: 6 bases; J trimming: 0 bases; junction bases outside the gene matches: 5. The CDR3 is 15 amino acids. CDR3 protein: CASRIQGASTDTQYF. The CDR3 region has the DNA TGTGCCAGCAGGATCCAGGGGGCGAGCACAGATACGCAGTATTTT. The entire variable domain, with the rest obtained from reference TRBV11-1 and TRBJ2-3, is as follows: EAEVAQSPRYKITEKSQAVAFWCDPISGHATLYWYRQILGQGPELLVQFQDESVVDDSQLPKDRFSAERLKGVDSTLKIQPAELGDSAMYLCASRIQGASTDTQYFGPGTRLTVL.

This chain connects TRBV5-1 to TRBJ2-6; maybe TRBD2 (6 bases). CDR1 SGHRS and CDR2 YFSETQ come from the germline V gene. This CDR3 spans 15 amino acids. V was cut by 5 bases and J by 0 bases, with 9 bases left in between. CDR3 amino acids: CASSSGGSGANVLTF. DNA of the CDR3: TGCGCCAGCAGTTCCGGGGGCTCTGGGGCCAACGTCCTGACTTTC. Combining the CDR3 with reference TRBV5-1 and TRBJ2-6 gives the whole variable domain KAGVTQTPRYLIKTRGQQVTLSCSPISGHRSVSWYQQTPGQGLQFLFEYFSETQRNKGNFPGRFSGRQFSNSRSEMNVSTLELGDSALYLCASSSGGSGANVLTFGAGSRLTVL.

This clone occurred a few times. The rearrangement uses TRBV7-2 and TRBJ2-7, with 10 bases aligning to TRBD2. Trimming at V came to 0 bases and at J to 2 bases, leaving 1 base not matched to a gene. In germline, CDR1 is SGHTA, CDR2 FQGNSA. The CDR3 length is 15 residues. The CDR3 spells CASSLAGTSAYEQYF. DNA of the CDR3: TGTGCCAGCAGCTTAGCCGGGACTAGCGCCTACGAGCAGTACTTC.

The genes are TRBV27 and TRBJ1-2; weak D call: TRBD1 (5 bases). Between the trimmed V and J ends, which lost 5 bases and 7 bases, there was a span of 17 bases. The germline gives CDR1 MNHEY, CDR2 SMNVEV (reference sequence). This CDR3 is built from 14 residues. The CDR3 is CASSRQDQGSGYTF. The CDR3 nucleotides are TGTGCCAGCAGTCGCCAAGACCAGGGATCTGGCTACACCTTC.

This chain uses TRBV2 with TRBJ2-1; TRBD1 matches at 7 bases. The CDR3 is 17 amino acids. After removal of 1 base from V and 5 bases from J, the junction contained 11 bases not matched to a gene. Germline V CDR1 and CDR2: SNHLY, FYNNEI. CDR3 sequence reads: CASSEGTPGTVNNEQFF. Here the CDR3 DNA reads TGTGCCAGCAGTGAAGGTACCCCCGGGACAGTAAACAATGAGCAGTTCTTC.

Judged by abundance, this clone is medium-sized. The CDR3 spells CASSELSGANVLTF. The CDR3, as DNA: TGTGCCAGCAGTGAACTCTCTGGGGCCAACGTCCTGACTTTC. The J gene is TRBJ2-6, the V gene TRBV6-1; D is unresolved. Germline CDR1 MNHNS, CDR2 SASEGT. The CDR3 consists of 14 residues. V lost 2 bases and J lost 0, with 2 bases in between.

Details on this clone: Other DNA sequences within the sample encode an identical CDR3. The CDR3: CASSLGTGGPYEQYF. For the CDR3, the DNA is TGCGCCAGCAGCTTGGGGACCGGGGGGCCCTACGAGCAGTACTTC. The chain carries TRBV5-1 and TRBJ2-7, with TRBD2 as a possible D gene (7 bases). CDR3 size: 15 residues. CDR1 is SGHRS, CDR2 YFSETQ, per germline. V was clipped by 0 bases and J by 2 bases, with 12 bases between them.

The rearrangement uses TRBV29-1 and TRBJ2-7; 11 bases line up with TRBD2. Germline V gives CDR1 SQVTM, CDR2 ANQGSEA. The CDR3 is 14 residues long. Germline trimming cut 6 bases from V and 2 bases from J; bases unmatched to any gene: 6. The CDR3 spells CSVAGTSGTYEQYF. Written as DNA, the CDR3 is TGCAGCGTGGCAGGGACTAGCGGTACCTACGAGCAGTACTTC.